This entry lists 19 T cell receptor beta chains sequenced from one sample in a study of T cell responses to AZD1222 COVID-19 vaccine (dated by TCRdb to the early 2020s). Explained via the paper, the time point label denotes: baseline before first vaccination. Library preparation employed the immunoSEQ multiplex PCR assay. Imported from immuneACCESS, the table was reduced by TCRdb to in-frame sequences with V and J called. These copies leave out some clones; in studies compared against another copy, an unresolved V gene accounts for under half, and the cause of the remainder is not known. The sample data list about 87,000 clones, and around 90% of these were observed just once. The ten largest clones represent 8.4% of the sample. Specimen: peripheral blood, collected on day 0 of AZD1222 vaccination. The source of these receptors is an adult in good health.

The chain carries TRBV7-2 and TRBJ1-2; 11 bases line up with TRBD1. Germline V gene data show CDR1 as SGHTA and CDR2 as FQGNSA. V lost 4 bases and J lost 4; bases outside the gene matches: 14. The CDR3 runs 18 residues. CDR3 region: CASSSRPGTGGSSYGYTF. CDR3 nucleotides: TGTGCCAGCAGCTCCCGACCCGGGACAGGGGGTAGTAGCTATGGCTACACCTTC.

This rearrangement joins TRBV5-4 to TRBJ1-2; 9 positions match TRBD1. The CDR3 runs to 14 residues. The V gene's germline CDR1 is SGHNT and CDR2 YYREEE (reference sequence). V shed 5 bases and J 8 bases; nucleotides not matched to a gene: 10. The CDR3 loop is CASRKTGTGRGYTF. In DNA, the CDR3 is TGTGCCAGCAGGAAAACCGGGACAGGGCGCGGCTACACCTTC.

This sequence joins TRBV14 and TRBJ2-7, with TRBD1 matching over 9 bases. The ends lost 8 bases at V and 5 bases at J; junction bases unmatched: 10. CDR1 is SGHDN and CDR2 is FVKESK in the germline V gene. There are 14 residues in the CDR3. The CDR3 DNA reads TGTGCCAGCGGCAGGACAGGGGTATCCCACGAGCAGTACTTC. As protein: CASGRTGVSHEQYF. The variable domain in full, with the rest retrieved from reference TRBV14 and TRBJ2-7, is EAGVTQFPSHSVIEKGQTVTLRCDPISGHDNLYWYRRVMGKEIKFLLHFVKESKQDESGMPNNRFLAERTGGTYSTLKVQPAELEDSGVYFCASGRTGVSHEQYFGPGTRLTVT.

This CDR3 reads CASSPGGASNEQFF. The CDR3 DNA sequence: TGTGCCAGCAGCCCCGGGGGGGCTTCGAATGAGCAGTTCTTC. The rearrangement links TRBV7-3 to TRBJ2-1; 8 nucleotides line up with TRBD2. Trimming removed 5 bases from V and 7 bases from J; junction bases left unmatched: 7. CDR1 is SGHTA, CDR2 FQGTGA, per germline. CDR3 length: 14 residues.

The genes are TRBV5-6 and TRBJ1-2; D ambiguous. The CDR3 loop spans 15 amino acids. The germline V gene encodes CDR1 SGHDT and CDR2 YYEEEE. V gave up 0 bases and J gave up 2 bases, with 11 bases separating them. Written as DNA, the CDR3 is TGTGCCAGCAGCTTGGCGGCAGCTGAAAACTATGGCTACACCTTC. This translates into CASSLAAAENYGYTF.

As regards this clone: Other DNA sequences of this sample code for an identical CDR3. The rearrangement uses TRBV7-2 and TRBJ2-7; D call uncertain. This CDR3 is 11 amino acids long. Germline-derived CDR1 and CDR2 are SGHTA and FQGNSA. The V end was cut by 3 bases, the J end by 1 base, with 1 base between. The CDR3 loop reads CASSLSYEQYF. The CDR3 nucleotides read TGTGCCAGCAGCTTGTCCTACGAGCAGTACTTC.

The rearrangement uses TRBV9 and TRBJ1-2; possibly TRBD1 for D (6 bases). V shed 0 bases and J shed 4 bases, with 10 bases lying between them. Germline CDR1 and CDR2: SGDLS and YYNGEE. This CDR3 has 14 amino acids. CDR3 residues: CASSVVGGGYGYTF. In DNA form, the CDR3 reads TGTGCCAGCAGCGTAGTAGGAGGGGGCTATGGCTACACCTTC.

The chain couples TRBV6-5 to TRBJ2-7; D unclear. The V gene lost 0 bases and the J gene lost 1 base, with 4 bases spanning the gap. The germline CDR1 and CDR2 sequences are MNHEY and SVGAGI. The length of the CDR3 is 13 residues. CDR3 nucleotides: TGTGCCAGCAGTTACTCGTTATCCTACGAGCAGTACTTC. As protein: CASSYSLSYEQYF.

This sequence joins TRBV19 and TRBJ2-7; the match to TRBD1 covers 7 bases. The trim removed 7 bases at V and 4 bases at J, leaving 4 bases unmatched. Looked up from germline, CDR1 is LNHDA and CDR2 is SQIVND (reference sequence). CDR3 length: 12 residues. The CDR3 DNA follows: TGTGCCAGTACCGGACAGGAGTACGAGCAGTACTTC. Its protein product is CASTGQEYEQYF. The whole variable domain, filled in from reference TRBV19 and TRBJ2-7, reads DGGITQSPKYLFRKEGQNVTLSCEQNLNHDAMYWYRQDPGQGLRLIYYSQIVNDFQKGDIAEGYSVSREKKESFPLTVTSAQKNPTAFYLCASTGQEYEQYFGPGTRLTVT.

The chain carries TRBV19 and TRBJ2-2; D possibly corresponds to TRBD1 (5 bases). The CDR3 loop spans 15 amino acids. V was shortened by 2 bases and J by 0 bases, with 7 bases between the two germline ends. Germline CDR1 LNHDA, CDR2 SQIVND (reference sequence). The CDR3 protein is CASSIQGANTGELFF. CDR3 nucleotides: TGTGCCAGTAGTATACAGGGCGCGAACACCGGGGAGCTGTTTTTT.

The chain combines TRBV27 with TRBJ1-1; D not certain. The CDR3 is 14 residues long. Germline loops: CDR1 MNHEY, CDR2 SMNVEV (reference sequence). Trimming stripped 1 base from V and 5 bases from J, with 11 bases between. For the CDR3, the DNA is TGTGCCAGCAGTTTATTTTTCGGTGATACTGAAGCTTTCTTT. Its translation: CASSLFFGDTEAFF.

This chain joins TRBV15 and TRBJ2-5; 10 nucleotides line up with TRBD1. With 10 bases clipped from V and 4 bases from J, the junction kept 6 bases outside the gene matches. The CDR3 has 13 amino acids. Germline CDR1 and CDR2: LNHNV and YYDKDF (reference sequence). CDR3 DNA: TGTGCCATCGAAAGGGACAGGGGAGAGACCCAGTACTTC. Its protein is CAIERDRGETQYF.

V gene TRBV3-1 (or the pseudogene TRBV3-2) combines with J gene TRBJ1-6; 8 nucleotides align to TRBD1. V lost 7 bases to trimming and J lost 13 bases; unmatched junction nucleotides: 12. This CDR3 is built from 14 residues. Per germline, CDR1 LGHDT and CDR2 YNNKEL (reference sequence). In DNA form, the CDR3 reads TGTGCCAGCACCAGAGGACAGGGTGGCGGGCCCCTCCACTTT. This gives the protein CASTRGQGGGPLHF.

V usage is TRBV10-1 and J usage is TRBJ2-7, with 11 bases identical to TRBD2. CDR1 and CDR2 from the germline V gene are WNHNN and SYGVQD (reference sequence). V gave up 8 bases and J gave up 3 bases; unmatched junction bases: 9. CDR3 length equals 15 residues. This chain's CDR3 is CASRGLAVKFYEQYF. CDR3 coding DNA: TGCGCCAGCCGGGGACTAGCGGTGAAGTTCTACGAGCAGTACTTC.

The V call is TRBV30, the J call TRBJ1-6; no clear D gene. V gave up 4 bases and J gave up 9 bases, with 25 bases separating them. This CDR3 comprises 17 residues. CDR1 GTSNPN and CDR2 SVGIG come from the germline V gene (reference sequence). The CDR3 region is CAWIDQFSVSGASPLHF. The CDR3 nucleotides are TGTGCCTGGATTGATCAGTTCTCCGTTTCGGGAGCTTCACCCCTCCACTTT.

V and J are TRBV7-8 and TRBJ1-1; D not resolved. V lost 6 bases to trimming and J lost 2 bases, with 16 bases between them. The CDR3 runs to 15 residues. The V gene's germline CDR1 is SGHVS and CDR2 FQNEAQ. CDR3 loop: CASSNWAATNTEAFF. The CDR3 nucleotides read TGTGCCAGCAGTAACTGGGCAGCCACTAACACTGAAGCTTTCTTT.

The chain combines TRBV19 with TRBJ1-3, with D uncertain. V was pared by 5 bases and J by 4 bases, with 21 bases between. This CDR3 is 17 amino acids long. CDR1 is LNHDA and CDR2 is SQIVND in the germline V gene (reference sequence). The CDR3: CASSPPVGPPSGNTIYF. For the CDR3, the DNA is TGTGCCAGTAGTCCGCCCGTGGGCCCACCTTCCGGAAACACCATATATTTT.

The V call is TRBV19, the J call TRBJ1-2, with 9 positions matching TRBD1. The CDR3 runs to 14 residues. The germline CDR1 and CDR2 sequences are LNHDA and SQIVND (reference sequence). V trimming: 6 bases; J trimming: 7 bases; junction bases outside the gene matches: 9. The CDR3 spells CASRSTGTGFGYTF. CDR3 nucleotides: TGTGCCAGTAGGTCGACCGGGACAGGGTTTGGCTACACCTTC.

V and J are TRBV30 and TRBJ1-2, with unresolved D. The CDR3 extends over 15 amino acids. Germline V lookup: CDR1 GTSNPN, CDR2 SVGIG (reference sequence). V shed 4 bases and J shed 2 bases, with 17 bases lying between them. The CDR3 loop reads CAWIPGVAPNYGYTF. CDR3 sequence (DNA): TGTGCCTGGATTCCCGGAGTGGCCCCCAACTATGGCTACACCTTC.